This T cell receptor beta chain was profiled in a study of T cell responses to AZD1222 COVID-19 vaccine. Using immunoSEQ multiplex PCR, the repertoire was profiled, and TCRdb retains in-frame clones only, with some absent. The sample records around 94,000 clones, roughly 90% being singletons. Sequencing was performed on peripheral blood, taken on day 0 of AZD1222 vaccination. This receptor was taken from an adult in good health.

The CDR3 loop is CASSLDRGHEQYF. The CDR3 DNA is TGTGCCAGCAGCTTGGACAGGGGGCACGAGCAGTACTTC. V usage is TRBV7-2 and J usage is TRBJ2-7; 11 nucleotides align to TRBD1. Germline CDR1 and CDR2: SGHTA and FQGNSA. The V segment lost 3 bases and the J segment 5 bases; nucleotides outside the gene matches: 0. The CDR3 has 13 residues. The entire variable domain, with the rest obtained from reference TRBV7-2 and TRBJ2-7, is as follows: GAGVSQSPSNKVTEKGKDVELRCDPISGHTALYWYRQSLGQGLEFLIYFQGNSAPDKSGLPSDRFSAERTGGSVSTLTIQRTQQEDSAVYLCASSLDRGHEQYFGPGTRLTVT.